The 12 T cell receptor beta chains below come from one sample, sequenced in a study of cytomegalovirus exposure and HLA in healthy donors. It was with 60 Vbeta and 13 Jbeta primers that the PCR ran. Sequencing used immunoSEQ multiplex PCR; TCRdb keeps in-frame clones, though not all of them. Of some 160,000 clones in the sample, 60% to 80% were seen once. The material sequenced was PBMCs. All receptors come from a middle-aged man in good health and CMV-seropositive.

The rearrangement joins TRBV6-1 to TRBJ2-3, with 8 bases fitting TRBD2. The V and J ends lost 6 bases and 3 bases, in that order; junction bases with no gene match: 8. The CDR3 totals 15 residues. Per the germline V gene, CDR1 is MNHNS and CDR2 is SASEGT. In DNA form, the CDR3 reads TGTGCCAGCAGCGCCCGACTAGCGAGGACAGATACGCAGTATTTT. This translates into CASSARLARTDTQYF.

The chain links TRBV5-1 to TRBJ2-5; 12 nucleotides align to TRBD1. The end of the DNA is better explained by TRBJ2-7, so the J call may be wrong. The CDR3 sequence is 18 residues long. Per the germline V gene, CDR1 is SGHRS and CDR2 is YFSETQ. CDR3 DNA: TGCGCCAGCAGCTTGGCCCTCTGGGGGGACAGGGGGCGCGGCGAGCAGTACTTC. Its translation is CASSLALWGDRGRGEQYF.

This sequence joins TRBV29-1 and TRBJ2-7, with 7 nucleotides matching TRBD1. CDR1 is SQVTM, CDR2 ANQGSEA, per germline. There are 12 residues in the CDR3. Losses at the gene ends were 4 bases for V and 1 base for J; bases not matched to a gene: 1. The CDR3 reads CSVGDSSYEQYF. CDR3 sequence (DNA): TGCAGCGTTGGGGACAGTTCCTACGAGCAGTACTTC.

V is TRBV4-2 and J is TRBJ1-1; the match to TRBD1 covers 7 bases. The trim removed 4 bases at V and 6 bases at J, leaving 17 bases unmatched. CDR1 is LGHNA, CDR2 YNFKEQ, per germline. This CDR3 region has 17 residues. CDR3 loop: CASSPTGMSILDSEAFF. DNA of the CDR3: TGTGCCAGCAGCCCGACAGGGATGAGTATACTGGATTCTGAAGCTTTCTTT.

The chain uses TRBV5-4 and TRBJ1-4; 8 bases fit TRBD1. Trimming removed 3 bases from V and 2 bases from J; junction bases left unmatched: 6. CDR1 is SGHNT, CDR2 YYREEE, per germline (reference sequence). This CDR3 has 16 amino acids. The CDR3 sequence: CASSSGGGHTNEKLFF. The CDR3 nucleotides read TGTGCCAGCAGCTCAGGGGGCGGACATACTAATGAAAAACTGTTTTTT.

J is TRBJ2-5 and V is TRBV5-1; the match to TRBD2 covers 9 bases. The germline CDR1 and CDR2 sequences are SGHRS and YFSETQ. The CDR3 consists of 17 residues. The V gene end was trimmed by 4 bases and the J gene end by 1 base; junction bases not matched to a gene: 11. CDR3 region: CASSLMRTSATQETQYF. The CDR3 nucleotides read TGCGCCAGCAGCCTAATGAGGACTAGCGCAACCCAAGAGACCCAGTACTTC.

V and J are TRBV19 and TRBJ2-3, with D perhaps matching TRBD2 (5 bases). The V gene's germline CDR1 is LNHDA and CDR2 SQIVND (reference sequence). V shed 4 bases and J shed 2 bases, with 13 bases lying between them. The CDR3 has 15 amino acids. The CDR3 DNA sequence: TGTGCCAGTAGTACGGGCATACTAGTCACAGATACGCAGTATTTT. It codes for CASSTGILVTDTQYF.

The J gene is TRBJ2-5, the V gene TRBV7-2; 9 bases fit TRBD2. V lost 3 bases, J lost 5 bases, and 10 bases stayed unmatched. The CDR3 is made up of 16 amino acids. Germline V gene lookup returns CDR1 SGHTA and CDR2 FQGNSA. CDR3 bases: TGTGCCAGCAGCTTGGGAGCCGGGACTAGCCATGAGACCCAGTACTTC. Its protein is CASSLGAGTSHETQYF.

The CDR3: CASNKAGFGETQYF. CDR3 bases: TGTGCCAGCAACAAGGCAGGGTTTGGAGAGACCCAGTACTTC. V and J are TRBV11-2 and TRBJ2-5; maybe TRBD1 (5 bases). CDR1 SGHAT and CDR2 FQNNGV come from the germline V gene. The CDR3 length is 14 residues. With 7 bases removed from V and 4 bases from J, the gap between germline ends came to 16 bases.

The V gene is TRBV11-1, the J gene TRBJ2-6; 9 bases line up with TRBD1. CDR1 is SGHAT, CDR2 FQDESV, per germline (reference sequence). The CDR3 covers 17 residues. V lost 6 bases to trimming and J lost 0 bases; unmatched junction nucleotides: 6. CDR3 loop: CASRIGQGSSGANVLTF. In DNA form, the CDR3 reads TGTGCCAGCAGAATTGGACAGGGGTCCTCTGGGGCCAACGTCCTGACTTTC.

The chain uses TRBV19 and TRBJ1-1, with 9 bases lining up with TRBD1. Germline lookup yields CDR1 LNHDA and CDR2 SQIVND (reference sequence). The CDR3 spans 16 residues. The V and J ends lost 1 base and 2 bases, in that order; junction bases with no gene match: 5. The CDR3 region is CASSIAGQGVNTEAFF. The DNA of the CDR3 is TGTGCCAGTAGTATAGCGGGACAGGGCGTCAACACTGAAGCTTTCTTT.

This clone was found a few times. The DNA for the CDR3 is TGCGCCAGCAGTGATAACGGGTACGAGCAGTACTTC. This codes for CASSDNGYEQYF. The V call is TRBV10-2, the J call TRBJ2-7; D remains ambiguous. V was pared by 3 bases and J by 4 bases, with 7 bases between. This CDR3 is built from 12 residues. In germline, CDR1 is WSHSY, CDR2 SAAADI.